The rows below give T cell receptor beta chains drawn from one sample of a study of blood T cell repertoires in COVID-19. Assay: immunoSEQ multiplex PCR; the TCRdb copy retains only in-frame clones and omits some. This sample yields about 230,000 clones, of which 85% to 90% are seen a single time; 11% belongs to the top ten. The specimen sequenced was peripheral blood. The receptors come from a man aged 45-60 years with COVID-19, enrolled during active disease. CDR3s include the opening cysteine and the closing phenylalanine or tryptophan. A D gene is named only where the DNA matches it firmly. Clone size is stated in some rows and not others, as once, few, many or a class when expanded.

cdr3_aa cdr3_nt v_call d_call j_call clone_size
CASSFQGADTQYF TGCGCCAGCAGCTTCCAGGGGGCAGATACGCAGTATTTT TRBV5-1 TRBD1 TRBJ2-3 .
CSVGGPRGSSGPNYEQYF TGCAGCGTTGGGGGCCCCAGAGGGAGTAGCGGGCCGAACTACGAGCAGTACTTC TRBV29-1 TRBD2 TRBJ2-7 once
CAWSGGGLQAFF TGTGCCTGGAGTGGGGGGGGACTGCAAGCTTTCTTT TRBV30 . TRBJ1-1 .
CASSLAFDVLAGIYEQFF TGTGCCAGCAGCTTAGCGTTCGATGTTCTAGCGGGAATCTATGAGCAGTTCTTC TRBV7-9 TRBD2 TRBJ2-1 .
CASSFGRGSGNTIYF TGTGCCAGCAGTTTCGGTAGGGGCTCTGGAAACACCATATATTTT TRBV6-5 . TRBJ1-3 few
CASSFPGQGAGNEQFF TGCGCCAGCAGCTTCCCCGGACAGGGGGCAGGCAATGAGCAGTTCTTC TRBV5-1 TRBD1 TRBJ2-1 .
CASSQLAANSYNEQFF TGTGCCAGCAGCCAACTAGCGGCGAACTCCTACAATGAGCAGTTCTTC TRBV3-1/TRBV3-2 TRBD2 TRBJ2-1 once
CASSLRSGNTYEQYF TGTGCCAGCAGCTTACGAAGCGGGAATACCTACGAGCAGTACTTC TRBV7-6 TRBD2 TRBJ2-7 few
CASSLRTSGTYEQYF TGTGCCAGCAGTTTACGGACTAGCGGTACCTACGAGCAGTACTTC TRBV27 TRBD2 TRBJ2-7 few
CASSLSRRGDTEAFF TGTGCCAGCAGTTTATCAAGGAGGGGAGACACTGAAGCTTTCTTT TRBV27 . TRBJ1-1 .
CASSPGATDTQYF TGTGCCAGCAGCCCTGGGGCCACAGATACGCAGTATTTT TRBV7-9 . TRBJ2-3 .
CASRSASGYVEQFF TGTGCCAGTAGATCAGCCAGCGGGTATGTTGAGCAGTTCTTC TRBV19 . TRBJ2-1 .
CASTFGTGVGYTF TGTGCCAGCACTTTCGGGACAGGAGTTGGCTACACCTTC TRBV12-3/TRBV12-4 TRBD1 TRBJ1-2 .
CASSPGGTKNIQYF TGTGCCAGCAGCCCAGGGGGCACCAAAAACATTCAGTACTTC TRBV7-2 TRBD1 TRBJ2-4 .
CATSRVGTGLDLRGGETQYF TGTGCCACCAGCAGAGTTGGGACGGGACTAGACCTCCGGGGGGGAGAGACCCAGTACTTC TRBV15 TRBD2 TRBJ2-5 .
CASSPGTGENTEAFF TGCGCCAGCAGCCCAGGGACAGGGGAAAACACTGAAGCTTTCTTT TRBV5-1 TRBD1 TRBJ1-1 .
CASSPNPGTGVKDTQYF TGTGCCAGCAGCCCCAATCCCGGGACAGGGGTTAAAGATACGCAGTATTTT TRBV4-2 TRBD1 TRBJ2-3 .
CASSPQGRSYEQYF TGTGCCAGCAGCCCACAGGGGCGGTCCTACGAGCAGTACTTC TRBV3-1/TRBV3-2 TRBD1 TRBJ2-7 .
CASVDTAFNYGYTF TGTGCCAGCGTGGACACCGCATTTAACTATGGCTACACCTTC TRBV6-5 . TRBJ1-2 .
CASSQVEVRGSAGANVLTF TGTGCCAGCAGCCAAGTGGAGGTCAGGGGGTCGGCTGGGGCCAACGTCCTGACTTTC TRBV3-1/TRBV3-2 TRBD1 TRBJ2-6 .
CASSVWGVPSYNEQFF TGTGCCAGCAGCGTGTGGGGGGTTCCCTCCTACAATGAGCAGTTCTTC TRBV5-6 . TRBJ2-1 .
CASRAGLADYNEQFF TGTGCCAGCAGGGCGGGACTAGCGGATTACAATGAGCAGTTCTTC TRBV5-4 TRBD2 TRBJ2-1 .
CASSLESGGAYEQYF TGTGCCAGCAGCTTGGAGTCCGGGGGGGCCTACGAGCAGTACTTC TRBV5-4 TRBD2 TRBJ2-7 .
CASSTGGQGNTGELFF TGTGCCAGTAGTACCGGGGGACAGGGGAACACCGGGGAGCTGTTTTTT TRBV19 TRBD1 TRBJ2-2 .
CASSGTGGRQPQHF TGTGCCAGTTCCGGGACAGGGGGCCGTCAGCCCCAGCATTTT TRBV19 TRBD1 TRBJ1-5 .
CASSFQGANGYTF TGTGCCAGCAGCTTTCAGGGGGCGAATGGCTACACCTTC TRBV7-2 TRBD1 TRBJ1-2 .
CALASTLTGELFF TGTGCCCTCGCATCCACCCTAACCGGGGAGCTGTTTTTT TRBV28 . TRBJ2-2 .
CASRTGTRGYGYTF TGTGCCAGCAGGACAGGGACCCGGGGCTATGGCTACACCTTC TRBV6-5 TRBD1 TRBJ1-2 few
CASSQDPVPGANVLTF TGTGCCAGCAGCCAAGACCCGGTACCTGGGGCCAACGTCCTGACTTTC TRBV4-2 . TRBJ2-6 .
CASSPVSSGNTIYF TGTGCCAGCAGTCCCGTTAGCTCTGGAAACACCATATATTTT TRBV3-1/TRBV3-2 . TRBJ1-3 .
CASSTGGTVNNQPQHF TGTGCCAGTAGTACGGGGGGGACAGTCAACAATCAGCCCCAGCATTTT TRBV19 TRBD1 TRBJ1-5 .
CASSRGPNQPQHF TGTGCCAGCAGCCGGGGGCCCAATCAGCCCCAGCATTTT TRBV14 . TRBJ1-5 .
CATSDPSGDMSPQHF TGTGCCACCAGTGACCCCTCAGGGGATATGAGTCCCCAGCATTTT TRBV24-1 . TRBJ1-5 .
CASSAEQGALNSPLHF TGTGCCAGCAGCGCAGAACAGGGGGCTTTGAATTCACCCCTCCACTTT TRBV7-2 TRBD1 TRBJ1-6 .
CVRSPGTGRNEKLFF TGTGTCAGAAGCCCGGGGACAGGTCGGAATGAAAAACTGTTTTTT TRBV7-5 . TRBJ1-4 .
CATSGVTGLAGDYNNEQFF TGTGCCACCTCGGGTGTCACGGGACTAGCGGGAGACTATAACAATGAGCAGTTCTTC TRBV7-6 TRBD2 TRBJ2-1 .
CASSTRTFGQPLHF TGTGCCAGCAGCACCCGGACATTCGGTCAACCCCTCCACTTT TRBV9 . TRBJ1-6 once
CASSLGRGSTEAFF TGTGCCAGCAGCTTGGGCAGGGGATCCACTGAAGCTTTCTTT TRBV5-4 . TRBJ1-1 many
CASSQRTGWGGELFF TGTGCCAGCAGCCAAAGGACAGGGTGGGGCGGGGAGCTGTTTTTT TRBV4-2 TRBD1 TRBJ2-2 .
CASRGAVMNTEAFF TGTGCCAGCAGAGGGGCGGTCATGAACACTGAAGCTTTCTTT TRBV25-1 . TRBJ1-1 .
CASIRDRGPQYTDTQYF TGTGCCAGCATCCGGGACAGAGGCCCCCAATACACAGATACGCAGTATTTT TRBV28 TRBD1 TRBJ2-3 .
CASTLRGGNTEAFF TGTGCCAGCACCCTGAGGGGGGGGAACACTGAAGCTTTCTTT TRBV6-5 . TRBJ1-1 .
CASSPPKTGGNQPQHF TGTGCCAGCTCACCACCGAAGACAGGGGGCAATCAGCCCCAGCATTTT TRBV18 TRBD1 TRBJ1-5 .
CASSYLGQGEQYF TGTGCCAGCAGTTACCTCGGACAGGGCGAGCAGTACTTC TRBV6-2/TRBV6-3 TRBD1 TRBJ2-7 few
CASSQTGSYEQYF TGCGCCAGCAGCCAGACAGGCTCCTACGAGCAGTACTTC TRBV5-1 . TRBJ2-7 .
CASSPGTQYSYEQYF TGTGCCAGCAGCCCCGGGACACAGTACTCCTACGAGCAGTACTTC TRBV6-5 . TRBJ2-7 few
CASSSQGLGYEQYF TGTGCCAGCAGCTCACAGGGTTTGGGCTACGAGCAGTACTTC TRBV27 . TRBJ2-7 .
CSVEQGGRETQYF TGCAGCGTTGAACAGGGAGGTCGAGAGACCCAGTACTTC TRBV29-1 . TRBJ2-5 .
CAISDPLADRADTQYF TGTGCCATCAGTGATCCTTTAGCGGACAGGGCAGATACGCAGTATTTT TRBV10-3 TRBD1 TRBJ2-3 .
CAASGQGDYGYTF TGTGCCGCCTCGGGACAGGGAGACTATGGCTACACCTTC TRBV10-3 TRBD1 TRBJ1-2 .
CAWSPTQTGFTEAFF TGTGCCTGGAGCCCAACTCAAACAGGGTTCACTGAAGCTTTCTTT TRBV30 . TRBJ1-1 .
CASSLGGGTDTQYF TGCGCCAGCAGCTTGGGGGGAGGCACAGATACGCAGTATTTT TRBV5-1 . TRBJ2-3 .
CASSVETQNSPLHF TGTGCCAGCAGTGTGGAGACTCAAAATTCACCCCTCCACTTT TRBV2 . TRBJ1-6 .